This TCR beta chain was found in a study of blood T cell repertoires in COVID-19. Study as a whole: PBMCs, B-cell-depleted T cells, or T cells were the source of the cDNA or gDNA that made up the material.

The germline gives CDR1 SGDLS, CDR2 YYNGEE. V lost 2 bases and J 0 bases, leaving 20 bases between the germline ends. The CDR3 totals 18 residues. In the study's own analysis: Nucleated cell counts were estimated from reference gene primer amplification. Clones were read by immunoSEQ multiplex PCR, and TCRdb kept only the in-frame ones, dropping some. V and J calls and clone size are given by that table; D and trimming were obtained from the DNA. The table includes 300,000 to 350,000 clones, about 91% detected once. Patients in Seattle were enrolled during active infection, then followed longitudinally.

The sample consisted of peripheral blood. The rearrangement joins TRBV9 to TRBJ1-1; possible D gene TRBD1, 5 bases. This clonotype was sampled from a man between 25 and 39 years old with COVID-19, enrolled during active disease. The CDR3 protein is CASSVAPLTANMNTEAFF. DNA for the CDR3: TGTGCCAGCAGCGTGGCCCCCCTGACAGCGAACATGAACACTGAAGCTTTCTTT.